This paragraph reports one T cell receptor (beta chain). Its antigen remains unidentified. The data were obtained in a study of cytomegalovirus exposure and HLA in healthy donors. With 60 Vbeta and 13 Jbeta primers, the PCR was carried out. Generated by immunoSEQ multiplex PCR, the TCRdb table keeps only in-frame clones and is missing some. The sample has some 150,000 clones, about 88% seen once. Findings and limits, study-wide: Some public TCRs appeared in many individuals, while most sequences were rare. Cytomegalovirus-associated status was assigned to 150 to 200 TCR beta chains. The study assumed roughly uniform donor sequencing depth for presence/absence analyses.

Looked up from germline, CDR1 is SGHVT and CDR2 is SQSDAQ. The germline V and J ends were trimmed by 5 bases and 6 bases, with 8 bases remaining between them. The CDR3 loop spans 11 amino acids. This rearrangement joins TRBV7-4 to TRBJ2-7, with D unresolved. The sample was PBMCs. The TCR sequence derives from a woman under 30 in good health and CMV-seronegative. The CDR3, as DNA: TGTGCCAGCAGCGCCCGGTGCGAGCAGTACTTC. Translated: CASSARCEQYF.